The clone carrying this T cell receptor beta chain was seen a few times. Its antigen is unidentified. These data come from a study of CD8 T cells in ankylosing spondylitis. V lost 7 bases, J lost 5 bases, and 6 bases lay in between. This CDR3 contains 11 residues. Library preparation for TCR beta used quantitative 5'-RACE with molecular barcodes. In TCRdb, the 5' RACE reads were re-called with MiXCR into one record per CDR3 protein. Of roughly 700,000 distinct CDR3 sequences in the sample, over 15% were seen once. Study conclusions and caveats: It appeared that ankylosing spondylitis blood was characterized by a TCR beta motif of roughly 8 highly homologous variants. Reportedly, significant enrichment of disease-linked clones occurred in matched ankylosing spondylitis synovial fluid.

The chain joins TRBV12-3 or TRBV12-4 to TRBJ2-1; the D is unclear. The origin of this receptor is a male donor with ankylosing spondylitis. Sequencing was performed on blood, either unsorted or a sorted T cell fraction (not recorded which). The CDR3 is CASMENNEQFF. DNA of the CDR3: TGTGCCAGCATGGAGAACAATGAGCAGTTCTTC.